Following are 20 T cell receptor beta chains from one sample sequenced in a study of T cell repertoires in cytomegalovirus infection. TCRdb re-analysed the reads in MiXCR, keeping a single row per CDR3 protein. The sample gives approximately 750,000 distinct CDR3 sequences, less than 40% of which show up once; under 3% is in the top ten. Sequencing was performed on PBMCs. These receptors were collected from a human donor in good health (CMV status not recorded). Some clones in this sample may be carry-over from other donors' samples.

In DNA form, the CDR3 reads TGTGCCAGCAGCTTTCCCAGACTAGCGGGAGTCTTAGAGACCCAGTACTTC. It is translated as CASSFPRLAGVLETQYF. The genes are TRBV11-2 and TRBJ2-5; TRBD2 agrees at 12 bases. Germline CDR1 is SGHAT and CDR2 is FQNNGV. J lost 4 bases, V lost 3 bases, and 9 bases had no gene match. The length of the CDR3 is 17 residues.

This chain links TRBV30 with TRBJ1-2; no definite D call. Germline loops: CDR1 GTSNPN, CDR2 SVGIG (reference sequence). Trimming took off 1 base at V and 4 bases at J, with 4 bases between the two ends. This CDR3 is built from 11 residues. As DNA, the CDR3 is TGTGCCTGGAGTGGAGCCTATGGCTACACCTTC. Its translation is CAWSGAYGYTF. Supplemented by reference TRBV30 and TRBJ1-2, the full variable domain reads SQTIHQWPATLVQPVGSPLSLECTVEGTSNPNLYWYRQAAGRGLQLLFYSVGIGQISSEVPQNLSASRPQDRQFILSSKKLLLSDSGFYLCAWSGAYGYTFGSGTRLTVV.

This clonotype was recorded at least ten times. The chain has TRBV7-9 and TRBJ2-7; 7 nucleotides line up with TRBD2. Germline loops: CDR1 SEHNR, CDR2 FQNEAQ (reference sequence). V shed 6 bases, J shed 3 bases, and the junction held 8 bases outside the gene matches. The CDR3 is 14 residues long. CDR3 protein: CASSPREDIYEQYF. The CDR3 nucleotides are TGTGCCAGCAGTCCCCGGGAGGACATCTACGAGCAGTACTTC.

In its sample, this clonotype was seen a few times. V usage is TRBV28 and J usage is TRBJ2-7; D is ambiguous. Trimming cost V 5 bases and J 3 bases, with 14 bases left between them. From germline, CDR1 is MDHEN and CDR2 SYDVKM. The CDR3 has 14 residues. The CDR3 region has the DNA TGTGCCAGCAGTCGACCAGGACGGGTCTACGAGCAGTACTTC. This gives the protein CASSRPGRVYEQYF.

This clonotype occurred a few times. The rearrangement joins TRBV7-9 to TRBJ1-6; tentative D call: TRBD1 (5 bases). This CDR3 has 15 residues. Germline CDR1 is SEHNR and CDR2 is FQNEAQ (reference sequence). Trimming took 4 bases from V and 6 from J, leaving 13 bases between them. The CDR3 bases are TGTGCCAGCAGCTCGAAAGAGGGGATTAATTCACCCCTCCACTTT. This sequence encodes CASSSKEGINSPLHF.

In this sample, this clonotype turned up a few times. This chain uses TRBV7-2 with TRBJ2-7, with a tentative D call TRBD2 (6 bases). The CDR3 extends over 15 amino acids. V lost 4 bases to trimming and J lost 2 bases, with 15 bases between them. Germline CDR1 and CDR2: SGHTA and FQGNSA. The CDR3 sequence: CASSSRGGTPYEQYF. CDR3 sequence (DNA): TGTGCCAGCAGCTCCCGGGGCGGGACCCCCTACGAGCAGTACTTC. The full variable domain, with the rest looked up from reference TRBV7-2 and TRBJ2-7, is GAGVSQSPSNKVTEKGKDVELRCDPISGHTALYWYRQSLGQGLEFLIYFQGNSAPDKSGLPSDRFSAERTGGSVSTLTIQRTQQEDSAVYLCASSSRGGTPYEQYFGPGTRLTVT.

The table lists this clonotype with a few counts. The chain employs TRBV27 and TRBJ2-1; D is possibly TRBD2 (5 bases). The length of the CDR3 is 16 residues. Germline V gene sequence: CDR1 MNHEY, CDR2 SMNVEV (reference sequence). Trimming took off 2 bases at V and 4 bases at J, with 15 bases between the two ends. The CDR3 spells CASSLRAGLVYNEQFF. DNA of the CDR3: TGTGCCAGCAGTTTAAGGGCAGGACTGGTATACAATGAGCAGTTCTTC.

This clonotype has only a few counts. This chain joins TRBV28 and TRBJ2-7; D gene unclear. The CDR3 has 12 residues. V lost 8 bases and J 4 bases, leaving 12 bases between the germline ends. CDR1 is MDHEN, CDR2 SYDVKM, per germline. The CDR3 protein is CASASFGYEQYF. The DNA of the CDR3 is TGTGCCAGCGCCTCCTTCGGGTACGAGCAGTACTTC.

This clonotype was counted only a few times. The chain links TRBV5-4 to TRBJ1-2; D may be TRBD1 (5 bases). CDR3 size: 14 residues. Per the germline V gene, CDR1 is SGHNT and CDR2 is YYREEE (reference sequence). The V end lost 2 bases, the J end lost 4 bases, and 12 bases lay between the germline ends. The CDR3: CASSFRGSGYGYTF. CDR3 DNA: TGTGCCAGCAGCTTCCGGGGGAGCGGCTATGGCTACACCTTC. Filled out from reference TRBV5-4 and TRBJ1-2, the complete variable domain reads ETGVTQSPTHLIKTRGQQVTLRCSSQSGHNTVSWYQQALGQGPQFIFQYYREEENGRGNFPPRFSGLQFPNYSSELNVNALELDDSALYLCASSFRGSGYGYTFGSGTRLTVV.

The V gene is TRBV7-9, the J gene TRBJ1-4; D is uncertain. V was shortened by 6 bases and J by 0 bases, with 11 bases between the two germline ends. The CDR3 has 15 amino acids. Germline assignment: CDR1 SEHNR and CDR2 FQNEAQ (reference sequence). The CDR3 spells CASRPAGATNEKLFF. The CDR3 DNA reads as TGTGCCAGCAGGCCGGCGGGCGCAACTAATGAAAAACTGTTTTTT.

This clonotype showed up many times. CDR3 bases: TGTGCCAGCAGCTTAAAAGGAGGGGCCGCCTCTGGAAACACCATATATTTT. It is translated as CASSLKGGAASGNTIYF. This chain connects TRBV7-4 to TRBJ1-3, with D possibly being TRBD1 (5 bases). The CDR3 has 17 residues. Germline V lookup: CDR1 SGHVT, CDR2 SQSDAQ. V gave up 2 bases and J gave up 0 bases, with 14 bases separating them.

This chain joins TRBV6-5 and TRBJ2-7; possible D gene TRBD2, 5 bases. CDR1 is MNHEY and CDR2 is SVGAGI in the germline V gene. V was pared by 2 bases and J by 6 bases, with 20 bases between. The CDR3 contains 16 residues. The CDR3 reads CASSYIGGGRKPEQYF. DNA of the CDR3: TGTGCCAGCAGTTACATCGGAGGCGGACGAAAACCCGAGCAGTACTTC.

The V gene is TRBV25-1, the J gene TRBJ1-1; D is perhaps TRBD1 (5 bases). The CDR3 is 14 residues long. V dropped 3 bases and J dropped 6 bases, with 14 bases sitting between them. The germline gives CDR1 MGHDK, CDR2 SYGVNS. CDR3 amino acids: CASSEQGRTAEAFF. The CDR3 DNA follows: TGTGCCAGCAGTGAGCAGGGCAGGACTGCTGAAGCTTTCTTT.

The rearrangement uses TRBV6-8 and TRBJ2-7; D gene uncertain. CDR3 length equals 12 residues. Trimming left V 5 bases short and J 0 bases short, with 5 bases between. Germline CDR1 reads MNHGY; CDR2 reads SAAAGT. The DNA for the CDR3 is TGTGCCAGCAGTGCCGCCTCCTACGAGCAGTACTTC. Translated: CASSAASYEQYF.

The chain combines TRBV28 with TRBJ1-1; no firm D call. V lost 4 bases and J 10 bases, leaving 16 bases between the germline ends. This CDR3 is built from 13 residues. The germline CDR1 and CDR2 sequences are MDHEN and SYDVKM. The CDR3 here is CASSSDFLQAAFF. In nucleotides, the CDR3 is TGTGCCAGCAGTTCGGACTTTCTTCAGGCAGCTTTCTTT. The complete variable domain, with remaining parts taken from reference TRBV28 and TRBJ1-1, reads DVKVTQSSRYLVKRTGEKVFLECVQDMDHENMFWYRQDPGLGLRLIYFSYDVKMKEKGDIPEGYSVSREKKERFSLILESASTNQTSMYLCASSSDFLQAAFFGQGTRLTVV.

This clonotype has only a few counts. The chain employs TRBV6-1 and TRBJ2-1; perhaps TRBD2 as D (6 bases). The germline V gene has CDR1 MNHNS and CDR2 SASEGT. The length of the CDR3 is 14 residues. Trimming removed 8 bases at V and 4 bases at J, with 15 bases between. In nucleotides, the CDR3 is TGTGCCAGCGCATGGGGGGAACTTTACAATGAGCAGTTCTTC. This encodes CASAWGELYNEQFF.

This clonotype was counted only a few times. The J gene is TRBJ2-7, the V gene TRBV27; possibly TRBD2 for D (7 bases). Germline lookup yields CDR1 MNHEY and CDR2 SMNVEV (reference sequence). V lost 2 bases and J 0 bases, leaving 14 bases between the germline ends. This CDR3 is built from 16 residues. The CDR3 here is CASSLKGGATSYEQYF. The CDR3 region has the DNA TGTGCCAGCAGTTTAAAAGGGGGGGCCACCTCCTACGAGCAGTACTTC.

V gene TRBV2 combines with J gene TRBJ1-1; D is uncertain. The germline CDR1 and CDR2 sequences are SNHLY and FYNNEI. This CDR3 has 12 amino acids. V lost 6 bases and J 2 bases, leaving 7 bases between the germline ends. CDR3 sequence: CASRIRNTEAFF. The CDR3 DNA reads TGTGCCAGCAGGATTCGTAACACTGAAGCTTTCTTT.

The chain uses TRBV19 and TRBJ1-1, with D possibly TRBD1 on 5 matching bases. Germline values: CDR1 LNHDA, CDR2 SQIVND (reference sequence). CDR3 length: 15 residues. The ends were cut back, 7 bases at V and 8 bases at J, with 23 bases in the middle. CDR3 bases: TGTGCCAGTATTGAAGGACAAATTTTTAGCACGGAAGCTTTCTTT. This codes for CASIEGQIFSTEAFF.

This clonotype was observed once. Germline and junction disagree at one end, which may indicate a read error. The chain has TRBV7-9 and TRBJ2-1, with D unresolved. From germline, CDR1 is SEHNR and CDR2 FQNEAQ (reference sequence). The CDR3 totals 15 residues. The CDR3 region is CASSHGEPSYNEQCF. The CDR3 DNA reads TGTGCCAGCAGCCATGGCGAGCCCTCCTACAATGAGCAGTGCTTC.